This T cell receptor (beta chain) was recorded in a study of T cell clones after liver transplantation (dated by TCRdb to 2018 to 2020). Broadly, across the study: Samples were obtained from ITN030ST, a randomized trial in which withdrawal of immunosuppression was attempted within 2 years of liver transplantation. Donor-reactive T cell clones were identified using TCRbeta sequencing after a pre-transplant mixed lymphocyte reaction and were then followed in post-transplant blood. As an antigen-independent comparator for the donor-reactive sequences, third party-reactive TCRbeta sequences from pre-transplant MLRs were identified as well. Of the eight recipients, a few were HCV-positive, while the remaining recipients had been transplanted for non-autoimmune, non-viral indications. Until randomization at 12-24 months post-transplant, subjects were given standard immunosuppression, with no induction therapy. Tolerance was defined as complete withdrawal of immunosuppression for at least one year without a rise in liver enzymes beyond twice the upper limit of normal. Blood samples were taken pre-transplant, pre-randomization before withdrawal, and post-randomization after full withdrawal or failed withdrawal. The studied cohort comprised 8 liver transplant recipients, 3 classified as tolerant and 5 as non-tolerant. Study-wide conclusions, independent of this receptor: Conclusions were preliminary, limited by small, heterogeneous patient numbers and non-standardized post-transplant time points. In a couple of subjects, low numbers of available donor cells limited the measurable donor-reactive repertoire. In most of the 8 subjects, circulating donor-reactive CD4 TCRbeta sequences decreased significantly after transplant, regardless of tolerance or HCV status. Once repertoire turnover was taken into account, donor-reactive detection showed a significant reduction for CD4 in 7 of 8 subjects and for CD8 in 8 of 8. Without allograft tissue specimens, donor-reactive T cells may have migrated into the graft rather than being deleted. Donor-reactive sequences declined more than third party-reactive ones, suggesting partial antigen-specific deletion unrelated to withdrawal success.

This clone was counted many times. Its antigen is currently not known. Base qualities are missing; no much larger clone stands one base away. Other DNA sequences in this specimen translate into the identical CDR3. High-throughput TCRbeta CDR3 sequencing of frozen genomic DNA was performed by immunoSEQ, with PCR amplification, mapping, bias correction and internal controls included. The source study handled its data this way. Productive rearrangements were retained, and unique TCRbeta sequences were defined by the CDR3 nucleotide sequence together with the V and J gene. Donor-reactive sequences required at least 5-fold expansion in CFSE-low cells versus unstimulated pre-transplant cells and at least 0.01% frequency. Per-subject minimum frequency thresholds, based on the lowest-template unstimulated sample, ensured at least 90% detection power. Repertoire turnover was measured by Jensen-Shannon divergence between the top 1000 TCRbeta sequences post- and pre-transplant. Two-sided Fisher's exact tests were used to test for changes in the detection of donor-reactive sequences. TCRdb stores this immuneACCESS table with in-frame sequences only. Part of the clones is absent; in the studies checked, under half of the shortfall reflects unresolved V genes, and no reason is known for the rest. V and J calls plus clone size are reproduced from that table; the DNA served to infer D and trimming. This sample comprises tens of thousands of clones, approximately 80% of them detected only once. Clones ranked in the top ten supply 0.65% to 0.85% of the sample.

Unstimulated PBMCs, after thawing, were stained for CD3, CD4 and CD8 and then FACS-sorted into CD3+CD4+ and CD3+CD8+ populations. All 8 studied subjects were randomized to withdrawal of immunosuppression. The Qiagen DNeasy Blood and Tissue Kit was used for genomic DNA isolation. A distance of 9 bases separates the germline ends of V and J, which lose 2 bases and 7 bases respectively. Via the germline V gene (reference sequence), CDR1 is MNHNY and CDR2 SVGAGI. Inclusive of the bounding cysteine and phenylalanine, the CDR3 is 13 residues long. Only CDR3 DNA remains: 39 bases, in frame from the first base.

The sequences come from CD4+ T cells from blood, collected 12 months after liver transplant. The chain was built from TRBV6-6 and TRBJ1-5, and the D gene may be TRBD1, 5 bases matching. This receptor was taken from a human patient who received a liver transplant. Following transplantation, T cells from the graft donor may be among those present. The CDR3 region: CASSYGGSQPQHF. The base sequence is TGTGCCAGCAGTTACGGGGGGAGCCAGCCCCAGCATTTT.